Below are 21 T cell receptor beta chains sequenced from a single sample in a study of graft-versus-host responses after intestinal transplantation. These receptors are not linked to any known antigen. Only in-frame clones appear in the TCRdb table, and some are missing; sequencing was by immunoSEQ multiplex PCR. Altogether 90,000 to 150,000 clones are present, over 85% being singletons, with the ten largest covering around 0.12%. The sample was unstimulated CD4+ T cells sorted from spleen or lymph node cells, taken before intestinal transplant. The receptor source for this set is a human donor who received an intestinal transplant.

This clone was observed a single time. The genes are TRBV7-9 and TRBJ2-3, with 13 bases identical to TRBD2. Germline loops: CDR1 SEHNR, CDR2 FQNEAQ (reference sequence). Trimming took 5 bases from V and 4 from J; bases not matched to a gene: 6. The CDR3 sequence is 16 residues long. Written as DNA, the CDR3 is TGTGCCAGCAGCCGAGGACTAGCGGGAGAGGCAGATACGCAGTATTTT. Protein sequence: CASSRGLAGEADTQYF.

J is TRBJ2-3 and V is TRBV10-1; TRBD2 is a possible D gene (6 bases). V lost 2 bases, J lost 1 base, and 22 bases lay in between. The CDR3 has 19 residues. CDR1 and CDR2 from the germline V gene are WNHNN and SYGVQD (reference sequence). CDR3 coding DNA: TGCGCCAGCAGTGAGGGGGGACTGGCAGATTTCGCTGGCACAGATACGCAGTATTTT. As protein: CASSEGGLADFAGTDTQYF.

The rearrangement joins TRBV16 to TRBJ2-3; the D is unclear. CDR3 length: 12 residues. V was pared by 4 bases and J by 6 bases, with 8 bases between. Germline CDR1 is KGHSY and CDR2 is FQNENV. CDR3 nucleotides: TGTGCCAGCAGCCCCTCAAGGGATACGCAGTATTTT. It yields the protein CASSPSRDTQYF.

J is TRBJ2-2 and V is TRBV7-9; D is perhaps TRBD1 (6 bases). Trimming pared 2 bases from V and 1 base from J, leaving 11 bases between. The CDR3 covers 16 residues. Germline assignment: CDR1 SEHNR and CDR2 FQNEAQ (reference sequence). CDR3 amino acids: CASSLFGQKNTGELFF. The CDR3 bases are TGTGCCAGCAGCTTATTTGGACAGAAGAACACCGGGGAGCTGTTTTTT.

The chain joins TRBV6-5 to TRBJ1-1; maybe TRBD1 (5 bases). Germline V gives CDR1 MNHEY, CDR2 SVGAGI. The CDR3 is 15 amino acids. V was clipped by 0 bases and J by 0 bases, with 8 bases between them. The CDR3 DNA reads TGTGCCAGCAGTTACTCCCGGGGGATGAACACTGAAGCTTTCTTT. Its translation: CASSYSRGMNTEAFF.

This clone has more than one count but fewer than ten. The chain has TRBV19 and TRBJ1-4; 9 bases agree with TRBD1. V trimming: 6 bases; J trimming: 12 bases; junction bases outside the gene matches: 11. CDR3 size: 14 residues. Per the germline V gene, CDR1 is LNHDA and CDR2 is SQIVND (reference sequence). This chain's CDR3 is CASSVTGGPRELFF. The CDR3 DNA is TGTGCCAGTAGCGTGACAGGGGGTCCCCGTGAACTGTTTTTT.

The chain uses TRBV5-6 and TRBJ1-4, with D uncertain. V lost 0 bases and J 8 bases, leaving 11 bases between the germline ends. The CDR3 is made up of 14 amino acids. Per germline, CDR1 SGHDT and CDR2 YYEEEE. CDR3: CASSLVGPKEKLFF. The CDR3 DNA sequence: TGTGCCAGCAGCTTGGTCGGACCGAAGGAAAAACTGTTTTTT. Drawing the rest from reference TRBV5-6 and TRBJ1-4, the complete variable domain is DAGVTQSPTHLIKTRGQQVTLRCSPKSGHDTVSWYQQALGQGPQFIFQYYEEEERQRGNFPDRFSGHQFPNYSSELNVNALLLGDSALYLCASSLVGPKEKLFFGSGTQLSVL.

V and J are TRBV30 and TRBJ1-4; a weak D match, TRBD1 (5 bases). Trimming took 7 bases from V and 8 from J, leaving 20 bases between them. The CDR3 runs to 14 residues. The germline V gene encodes CDR1 GTSNPN and CDR2 SVGIG (reference sequence). The CDR3 spells CAFAIVGAGEKLFF. The CDR3 nucleotides are TGTGCCTTCGCGATCGTTGGGGCGGGGGAAAAACTGTTTTTT.

V gene TRBV23-1 combines with J gene TRBJ1-5; D not resolved. TRBV23-1 carries the ORF label, with uncertain function. CDR3 length equals 12 residues. V dropped 5 bases and J dropped 6 bases, with 8 bases sitting between them. CDR3 in amino acids: CASSKSGQPQHF. The CDR3 DNA is TGCGCCAGCAGTAAGTCGGGTCAGCCCCAGCATTTT.

The rearrangement joins TRBV19 to TRBJ1-5; TRBD1 agrees at 9 bases. The CDR3 extends over 15 amino acids. The trim removed 3 bases at V and 4 bases at J, leaving 4 bases unmatched. The germline V gene encodes CDR1 LNHDA and CDR2 SQIVND (reference sequence). The CDR3 DNA follows: TGTGCCAGTAGTATGGACAGGGGTGGAAATCAGCCCCAGCATTTT. Amino acid sequence: CASSMDRGGNQPQHF.

The chain has TRBV11-2 and TRBJ2-3; D is ambiguous. Germline CDR1 reads SGHAT; CDR2 reads FQNNGV. This CDR3 contains 12 residues. V lost 5 bases to trimming and J lost 6 bases, with 9 bases between them. The DNA for the CDR3 is TGTGCCAGCAGCCCGGACCGCGATACGCAGTATTTT. Translation gives CASSPDRDTQYF.

The chain uses TRBV7-9 and TRBJ1-2; D is unresolved. This CDR3 is 13 amino acids long. The V end was cut by 5 bases, the J end by 8 bases, with 15 bases between. Germline V CDR1 and CDR2: SEHNR, FQNEAQ (reference sequence). CDR3 bases: TGTGCCAGCAGCCCACCACTCATCGGAGGCTACACCTTC. It specifies CASSPPLIGGYTF.

This clone was detected once. The chain employs TRBV25-1 and TRBJ2-1, with 10 bases aligning to TRBD2. CDR3 length equals 13 residues. V gave up 2 bases and J gave up 13 bases; unmatched junction bases: 5. Germline V gene lookup returns CDR1 MGHDK and CDR2 SYGVNS. The CDR3 DNA reads as TGTGCCAGCAGTGAACGGGCTAGCGGGAGACAGTTCTTC. Translation gives CASSERASGRQFF.

The V call is TRBV28, the J call TRBJ1-4; D is unresolved. The ends were cut back, 2 bases at V and 6 bases at J, with 10 bases in the middle. Looked up from germline, CDR1 is MDHEN and CDR2 is SYDVKM. This CDR3 is 14 amino acids long. The DNA for the CDR3 is TGTGCCAGCAGTTTACCATCGCCGGATGAAAAACTGTTTTTT. This sequence encodes CASSLPSPDEKLFF.

This rearrangement joins TRBV5-1 to TRBJ1-1, with D tentatively TRBD1 (5 bases). This CDR3 spans 13 amino acids. The ends were cut back, 0 bases at V and 11 bases at J, with 14 bases in the middle. CDR1 and CDR2 (germline): SGHRS, YFSETQ. This chain's CDR3 is CASSLDWVGDAFF. CDR3 nucleotide sequence: TGCGCCAGCAGCTTGGACTGGGTGGGGGACGCTTTCTTT. The full variable domain, with the rest looked up from reference TRBV5-1 and TRBJ1-1, is KAGVTQTPRYLIKTRGQQVTLSCSPISGHRSVSWYQQTPGQGLQFLFEYFSETQRNKGNFPGRFSGRQFSNSRSEMNVSTLELGDSALYLCASSLDWVGDAFFGQGTRLTVV.

A single count supports this clone. The chain joins TRBV9 to TRBJ1-4; TRBD1 aligns across 8 bases. V lost 3 bases and J lost 10; bases outside the gene matches: 11. CDR3 size: 15 residues. Germline V gene sequence: CDR1 SGDLS, CDR2 YYNGEE. The CDR3 DNA reads as TGTGCCAGCAGCGGTATATCAGGGGGCGCCGGAAAACTGTTTTTT. This gives the protein CASSGISGGAGKLFF.

V gene TRBV5-8 combines with J gene TRBJ2-5; D perhaps matches TRBD1 (6 bases). Looked up from germline, CDR1 is SGHTS and CDR2 is YDEGEE. The CDR3 length is 15 residues. Trimming took off 4 bases at V and 1 base at J, with 14 bases between the two ends. The CDR3, as DNA: TGTGCCAGCAGCGATGGACAGATTATCCAAGAGACCCAGTACTTC. Its protein product is CASSDGQIIQETQYF.

The CDR3 reads CASSQYQETQYF. CDR3 nucleotide sequence: TGTGCCAGCAGTCAGTACCAAGAGACCCAGTACTTC. This chain connects TRBV9 to TRBJ2-5; no clear D. Germline V gene data show CDR1 as SGDLS and CDR2 as YYNGEE. The V end lost 5 bases, the J end lost 0 bases, and 5 bases lay between the germline ends. The CDR3 sequence is 12 residues long. The complete variable domain, with remaining parts taken from reference TRBV9 and TRBJ2-5, reads DSGVTQTPKHLITATGQRVTLRCSPRSGDLSVYWYQQSLDQGLQFLIQYYNGEERAKGNILERFSAQQFPDLHSELNLSSLELGDSALYFCASSQYQETQYFGPGTRLLVL.

The chain uses TRBV6-5 and TRBJ2-7, with a weak D call TRBD1 (5 bases). This CDR3 contains 14 residues. V was cut by 6 bases and J by 4 bases, with 16 bases left in between. CDR1 is MNHEY and CDR2 is SVGAGI in the germline V gene. This CDR3 is CASSITGVGYEQYF. In nucleotides, the CDR3 is TGTGCCAGCAGCATTACAGGTGTCGGTTACGAGCAGTACTTC.

J is TRBJ2-5 and V is TRBV7-2, with D perhaps TRBD1 (5 bases). The CDR3 is 15 residues long. V gave up 1 base and J gave up 5 bases, with 14 bases separating them. Germline CDR1 is SGHTA and CDR2 is FQGNSA. This CDR3 is CASSLVVWGRETQYF. The CDR3 coding sequence is TGTGCCAGCAGCTTAGTGGTGTGGGGCCGGGAGACCCAGTACTTC.

The chain couples TRBV7-9 to TRBJ1-2, with D possibly TRBD1 on 5 matching bases. Trimming removed 1 base at V and 1 base at J, with 10 bases between. This CDR3 region has 15 residues. Per the germline V gene, CDR1 is SEHNR and CDR2 is FQNEAQ (reference sequence). Written as DNA, the CDR3 is TGTGCCAGCAGCTTAGATCCAGGGAGTAACTATGGCTACACCTTC. The encoded protein is CASSLDPGSNYGYTF.